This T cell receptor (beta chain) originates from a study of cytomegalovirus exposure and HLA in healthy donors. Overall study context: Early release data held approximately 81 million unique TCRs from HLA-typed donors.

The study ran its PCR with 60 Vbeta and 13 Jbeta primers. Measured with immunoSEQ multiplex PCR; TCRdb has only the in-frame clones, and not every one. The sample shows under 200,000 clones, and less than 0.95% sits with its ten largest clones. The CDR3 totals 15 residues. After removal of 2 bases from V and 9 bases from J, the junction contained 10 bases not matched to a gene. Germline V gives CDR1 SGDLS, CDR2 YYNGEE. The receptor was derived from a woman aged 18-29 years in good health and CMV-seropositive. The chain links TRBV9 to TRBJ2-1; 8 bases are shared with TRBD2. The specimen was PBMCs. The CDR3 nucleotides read TGTGCCAGCAGCGTTCTCCAGCGGGAGAGAGGTGAGCAGTTCTTC. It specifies CASSVLQRERGEQFF.